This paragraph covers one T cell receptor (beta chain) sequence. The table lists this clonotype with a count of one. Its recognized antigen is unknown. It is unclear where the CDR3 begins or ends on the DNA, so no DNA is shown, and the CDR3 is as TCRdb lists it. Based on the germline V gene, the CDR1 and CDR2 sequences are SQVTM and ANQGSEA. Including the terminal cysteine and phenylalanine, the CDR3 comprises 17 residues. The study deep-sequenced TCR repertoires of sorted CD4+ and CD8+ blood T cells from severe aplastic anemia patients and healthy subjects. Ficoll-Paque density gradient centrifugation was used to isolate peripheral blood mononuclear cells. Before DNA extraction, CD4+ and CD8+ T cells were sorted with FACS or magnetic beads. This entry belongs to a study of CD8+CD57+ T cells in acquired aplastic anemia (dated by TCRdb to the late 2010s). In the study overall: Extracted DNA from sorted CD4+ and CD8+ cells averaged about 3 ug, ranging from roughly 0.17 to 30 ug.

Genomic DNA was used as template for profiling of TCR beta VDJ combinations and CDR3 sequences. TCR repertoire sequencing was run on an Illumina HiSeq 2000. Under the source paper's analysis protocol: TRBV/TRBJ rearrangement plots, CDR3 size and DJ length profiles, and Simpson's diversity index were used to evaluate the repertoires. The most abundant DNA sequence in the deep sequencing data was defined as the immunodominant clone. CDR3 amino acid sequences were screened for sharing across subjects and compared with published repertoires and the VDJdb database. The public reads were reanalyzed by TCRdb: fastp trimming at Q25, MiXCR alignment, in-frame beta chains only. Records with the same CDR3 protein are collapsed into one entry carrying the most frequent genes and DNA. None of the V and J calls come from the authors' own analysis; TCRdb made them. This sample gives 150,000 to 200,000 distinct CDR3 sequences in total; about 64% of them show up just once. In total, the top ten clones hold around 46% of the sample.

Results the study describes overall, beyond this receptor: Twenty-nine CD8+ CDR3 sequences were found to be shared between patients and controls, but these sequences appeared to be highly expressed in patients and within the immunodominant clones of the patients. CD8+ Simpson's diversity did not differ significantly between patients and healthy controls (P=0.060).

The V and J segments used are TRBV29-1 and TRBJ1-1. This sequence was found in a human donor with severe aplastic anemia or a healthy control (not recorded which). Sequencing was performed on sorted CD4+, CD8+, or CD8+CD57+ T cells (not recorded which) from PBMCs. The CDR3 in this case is CTSVPAPTGSRRTEAFF.